This section outlines one T cell receptor (beta chain) sequence together with its context. It has no known antigen specificity. Base qualities are not provided; no much larger clone lies one nucleotide away. The germline V gene specifies SGHTA as CDR1 and FQGNSA as CDR2. Trimming takes 5 bases off V and 7 bases off J; junction bases not matched to a gene: 6. The CDR3 contains 13 residues, cysteine and phenylalanine counted. Of all the DNA, just the CDR3 is kept, 39 bases in frame from base 1. Receptors were amplified or captured by the immunoSEQ multiplex PCR assay. Sourced from immuneACCESS, this table was stored by TCRdb with only in-frame sequences that have V and J called. A share of the clones is absent; for the studies checked, an unresolved V gene accounts for under half, and the remainder has no known explanation. A total of 150,000 to 200,000 clones appear in this sample, 88% of them only once. The ten top clones hold over 1.5% of the sample.

This entry comes from a study of control samples from healthy donors and cancer patients (dated by TCRdb to 2019 to 2021). The receptor was derived from a man younger than 35 in good health. The sequence is built from TRBV7-2 and TRBJ1-2, and 8 bases in between align with TRBD1. The specimen sequenced was blood. The CDR3 region reads CASSQGAVGGYTF. The nucleotides are TGTGCCAGCAGCCAGGGGGCAGTAGGTGGCTACACCTTC.